This TCR beta chain is from a study of cytomegalovirus exposure and HLA in healthy donors. Findings of the study overall: The majority of TCR sequences were rare, yet some public TCRs appeared in many donors.

In regard to this clone: The antigen is undetermined.

In the PCR, 60 Vbeta and 13 Jbeta primers were used. Here immunoSEQ multiplex PCR was the method, and the copy in TCRdb shows in-frame clones only, minus some. The data hold tens of thousands of clones, with about 85% observed a single time. The CDR3 runs 16 residues. The germline V gene has CDR1 SGHTA and CDR2 FQGNSA. V lost 6 bases to trimming and J lost 0 bases, with 16 bases between them. The rearrangement joins TRBV7-2 to TRBJ2-3; D perhaps matches TRBD2 (5 bases). The sequence derives from a girl aged 2 to 10 in good health and CMV-seropositive. The sequencing sample was made of PBMCs. The CDR3 reads CASSSRRGRSTDTQYF. CDR3 coding DNA: TGTGCCAGCAGTTCACGTAGAGGGCGAAGCACAGATACGCAGTATTTT.